The clone carrying this T cell receptor (beta chain) has just a few counts. Its specificity is not known. TCRdb re-called the 5' RACE reads with MiXCR, one entry per CDR3 protein. The sample yields 690,000 or so distinct CDR3 sequences, over 8.5% seen once. The source of the sample is a study of identical twins. CDR3 size: 15 residues. V lost 8 bases, J lost 1 base, and 17 bases lay in between. Study-wide results and caveats: Twin pairs' shared out-of-frame alpha sequences were enriched in low generation probability.

These same records also appear under a second study, on yellow fever vaccine responses in identical twins.

This chain uses TRBV12-3 or TRBV12-4 with TRBJ1-1, with D tentatively TRBD1 (5 bases). This clonotype was obtained from a woman in her late teens or twenties in good health. Material for sequencing was PBMCs. CDR3 loop: CASGQGRQENTEAFF. The CDR3 DNA is TGTGCCAGCGGACAAGGAAGACAAGAGAACACTGAAGCTTTCTTT.